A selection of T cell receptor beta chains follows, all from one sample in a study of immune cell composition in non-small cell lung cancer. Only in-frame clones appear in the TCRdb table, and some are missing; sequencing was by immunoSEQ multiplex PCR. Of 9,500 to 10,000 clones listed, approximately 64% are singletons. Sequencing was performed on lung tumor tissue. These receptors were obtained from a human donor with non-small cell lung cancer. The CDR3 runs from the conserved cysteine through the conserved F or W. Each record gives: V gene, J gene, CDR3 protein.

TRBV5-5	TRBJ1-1	CASSRVDRNMNTEAFF
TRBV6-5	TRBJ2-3	CASSLAGGSADTQYF
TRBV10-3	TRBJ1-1	CAISEGGDGTEAFF
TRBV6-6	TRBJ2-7	CASSYTGGFSYEQYF
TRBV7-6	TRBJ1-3	CASSTGTGRGNTIYF
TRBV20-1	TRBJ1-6	CSAGSPLHF
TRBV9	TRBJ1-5	CASSVVVFGDSNQPQHF
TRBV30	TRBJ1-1	CAWSGSGGFGDTEAFF
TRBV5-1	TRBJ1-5	CASSPGAMGNQPQHF
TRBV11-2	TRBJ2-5	CASSFMTGTYQETQYF
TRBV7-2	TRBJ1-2	CASSLHRDRTYGYTF
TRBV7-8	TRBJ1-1	CASSRALNTEAFF
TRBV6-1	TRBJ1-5	CASRLHDRANQPQHF
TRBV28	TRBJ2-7	CASNLGGANEQYF
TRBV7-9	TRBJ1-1	CASSSQGRGTEAFF
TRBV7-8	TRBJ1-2	CASSPTVNYGYTF